These T cell receptor beta chains were read from a single sample in a study of blood T cells in healthy people across ages. Using its own MiXCR run on the 5' RACE reads, TCRdb lists one record per CDR3 protein. Of approximately 400,000 distinct CDR3 sequences listed, 50% to 60% are singletons. The sample consisted of blood. The receptors here all came from a man aged 55 to 69 in good health. Each CDR3 is given with its conserved first and last residue. The D gene is left open where the match is weak. Clone sizes are given selectively: once, few, many, or a class where the clone is expanded.

abundance	v_gene	d_gene	j_gene	CDR3aa	CDR3nt
NA	TRBV5-1	NA	TRBJ2-5	CASSLPLASRVGPGETQYF	TGCGCCAGCAGCTTGCCCCTAGCATCCAGAGTGGGACCGGGGGAGACCCAGTACTTC
few	TRBV27	NA	TRBJ2-7	CASSPADGWYEQYF	TGTGCCAGCAGTCCCGCAGATGGATGGTACGAGCAGTACTTC
few	TRBV7-3	TRBD2	TRBJ2-1	CASSLTSGIHEQFF	TGTGCCAGCAGCTTAACGAGCGGGATACATGAGCAGTTCTTC
NA	TRBV20-1	TRBD2	TRBJ2-3	CSAWTSGNTGTQYF	TGCAGTGCTTGGACTAGCGGGAATACAGGTACGCAGTATTTT
NA	TRBV2	NA	TRBJ1-2	CASSEQTFANYGYTF	TGTGCCAGCAGTGAACAGACCTTCGCTAACTATGGCTACACCTTC
few	TRBV20-1	NA	TRBJ1-1	CSAIGFVNTEAFF	TGCAGTGCTATCGGATTTGTTAACACTGAAGCTTTCTTT
NA	TRBV9	NA	TRBJ2-5	CASSVLGSREETQYF	TGTGCCAGCAGCGTACTCGGGAGCCGGGAAGAGACCCAGTACTTC
NA	TRBV9	NA	TRBJ2-5	CASDAFQETQYF	TGTGCCAGCGACGCGTTCCAAGAGACCCAGTACTTC
few	TRBV4-2	TRBD1	TRBJ2-6	CASSLGQGISGANVLTF	TGTGCCAGCAGCCTCGGACAGGGAATCTCTGGGGCCAACGTCCTGACTTTC
NA	TRBV6-2/TRBV6-3	TRBD2	TRBJ2-3	CASSTRAGTTLDTQYF	TGTGCCAGCAGTACGAGAGCCGGGACTACCCTTGATACGCAGTATTTT
many	TRBV6-5	TRBD1	TRBJ2-7	CASSYSLQGASYEQYF	TGTGCCAGCAGTTACTCGCTACAGGGGGCTTCCTACGAGCAGTACTTC
NA	TRBV18	NA	TRBJ2-4	CASSPPGAAKNIQYF	TGTGCCAGCTCACCTCCGGGGGCGGCCAAAAACATTCAGTACTTC
NA	TRBV7-6	TRBD2	TRBJ2-1	CASSLRLADVSYNEQFF	TGTGCCAGCAGCTTAAGACTAGCGGACGTCTCCTACAATGAGCAGTTCTTC
NA	TRBV5-1	TRBD2	TRBJ2-5	CASRGLGYNNEQYF	TGCGCCAGCAGGGGACTAGGTTATAACAATGAGCAGTACTTC
few	TRBV4-2	TRBD2	TRBJ2-7	CASSQAPRIGTSGRGEQYF	TGTGCCAGCAGCCAGGCACCCAGGATTGGGACTAGCGGGAGGGGCGAGCAGTACTTC
NA	TRBV27	TRBD2	TRBJ2-7	CASSDGTRPSEQYF	TGTGCCAGCAGTGACGGGACTAGGCCTTCCGAGCAGTACTTC
NA	TRBV27	NA	TRBJ1-2	CASKAWVGDGYTF	TGTGCCAGCAAGGCTTGGGTTGGCGATGGCTACACCTTC
many	TRBV28	TRBD2	TRBJ2-1	CASSRAGGPGGPLEQFF	TGTGCCAGCAGTCGGGCTGGGGGTCCGGGAGGGCCGCTTGAGCAGTTCTTC
NA	TRBV27	NA	TRBJ2-4	CASSLGPWDIQYF	TGTGCCAGCAGTCTTGGACCGTGGGACATTCAGTACTTC
once	TRBV4-2	TRBD2	TRBJ2-5	CSSSQDTSGGLETQYF	TGTTCCAGCAGCCAAGATACTAGCGGGGGGCTGGAGACCCAGTACTTC
NA	TRBV2	TRBD2	TRBJ2-5	CASSDPGTSGGETQYF	TGTGCCAGCAGTGACCCCGGGACTAGCGGGGGAGAGACCCAGTACTTC
NA	TRBV2	NA	TRBJ2-5	CASRVADREYF	TGTGCCAGCAGGGTCGCGGATAGGGAGTACTTC
NA	TRBV4-3	TRBD2	TRBJ2-1	CASSQAPPTSGSYNEQFF	TGCGCCAGCAGCCAAGCCCCCCCGACTAGCGGGAGTTACAATGAGCAGTTCTTC
NA	TRBV29-1	NA	TRBJ1-2	CSVEDLNSLNYGYTF	TGCAGCGTTGAAGATCTTAACTCCCTTAACTATGGCTACACCTTC
NA	TRBV20-1	TRBD2	TRBJ2-5	CSAIGGGTRPETQYF	TGCAGTGCTATCGGCGGGGGGACCAGACCAGAGACCCAGTACTTC
NA	TRBV12-3/TRBV12-4	NA	TRBJ2-1	CASSLGRAEQFF	TGTGCCAGCAGTTTAGGCAGGGCTGAGCAGTTCTTC
NA	TRBV4-1	TRBD1	TRBJ2-1	CASSPQQGAGYNEQFF	TGCGCCAGCAGCCCGCAACAGGGGGCGGGTTACAATGAGCAGTTCTTC
NA	TRBV12-3/TRBV12-4	NA	TRBJ2-7	CASSLGPGQATYEQYF	TGTGCCAGCAGTTTAGGGCCTGGACAAGCTACCTACGAGCAGTACTTC
NA	TRBV29-1	NA	TRBJ2-1	CSVSDWLNEQFF	TGCAGCGTTTCGGACTGGTTGAATGAGCAGTTCTTC
NA	TRBV20-1	NA	TRBJ2-1	CSARDEWVAGSSYNEQFF	TGCAGTGCTAGAGATGAGTGGGTCGCGGGGAGCTCCTACAATGAGCAGTTCTTC
NA	TRBV18	NA	TRBJ2-7	CASSPLPDPGAYEQYF	TGTGCCAGCTCACCACTCCCGGACCCAGGCGCCTACGAGCAGTACTTC
NA	TRBV18	TRBD2	TRBJ2-3	CASSGGSLSLDTQYF	TGTGCCAGCTCGGGCGGGAGTCTCTCATTAGATACGCAGTATTTT
NA	TRBV20-1	NA	TRBJ2-1	CSARPRWTYNEQFF	TGCAGTGCTAGGCCGAGGTGGACCTACAATGAGCAGTTCTTC
NA	TRBV7-2	NA	TRBJ2-3	CASSLSRRGRNTDTQYF	TGTGCCAGCAGCTTAAGTCGGAGGGGGCGCAATACAGATACGCAGTATTTT
many	TRBV3-1	NA	TRBJ2-5	CASSQETQYF	TGTGCCAGCAGTCAAGAGACCCAGTACTTC
few	TRBV27	TRBD1	TRBJ2-1	CASHKTQGVVGEQFF	TGTGCCAGCCATAAGACACAGGGGGTGGTGGGTGAGCAGTTCTTC
NA	TRBV20-1	TRBD1	TRBJ1-1	CSARLTGDNTEAFF	TGCAGTGCTAGATTGACAGGGGATAACACTGAAGCTTTCTTT
NA	TRBV12-3/TRBV12-4	TRBD1	TRBJ1-2	CASRTLDRSSNYGYTF	TGTGCCAGCAGAACCCTGGACAGGTCCTCCAACTATGGCTACACCTTC
NA	TRBV6-2/TRBV6-3	NA	TRBJ2-7	CASSTLQRVRSYEQYF	TGTGCCAGCAGTACCCTGCAGAGGGTTCGGTCCTACGAGCAGTACTTC